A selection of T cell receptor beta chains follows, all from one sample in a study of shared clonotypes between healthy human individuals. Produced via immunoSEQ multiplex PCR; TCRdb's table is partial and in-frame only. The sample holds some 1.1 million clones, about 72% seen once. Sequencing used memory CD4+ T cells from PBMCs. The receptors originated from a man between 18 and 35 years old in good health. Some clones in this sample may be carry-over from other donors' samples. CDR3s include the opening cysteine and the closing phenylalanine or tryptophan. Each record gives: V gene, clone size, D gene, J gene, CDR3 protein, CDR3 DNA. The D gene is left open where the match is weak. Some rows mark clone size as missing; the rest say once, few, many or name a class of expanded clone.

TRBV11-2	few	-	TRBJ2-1	CASSSIKSRTTYNEQFF	TGTGCCAGCAGCTCTATAAAGTCCAGGACCACCTACAATGAGCAGTTCTTC
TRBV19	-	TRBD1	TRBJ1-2	CASSLGTGYAGYTF	TGTGCCAGTAGTCTTGGGACAGGGTATGCTGGCTACACCTTC
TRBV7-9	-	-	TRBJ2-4	CASSRAGEAHIQYF	TGTGCCAGCAGCCGAGCGGGTGAGGCACACATTCAGTACTTC
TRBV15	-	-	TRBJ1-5	CATSRGGAAGQPQHF	TGTGCCACCAGCAGAGGGGGTGCAGCAGGACAGCCCCAGCATTTT
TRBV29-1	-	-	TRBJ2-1	CSVDYEQFF	TGCAGCGTTGACTACGAGCAGTTCTTC
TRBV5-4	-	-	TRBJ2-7	CASSRGAVSYEQYF	TGTGCCAGCAGCAGGGGGGCGGTCTCCTACGAGCAGTACTTC
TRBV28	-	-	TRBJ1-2	CASSFPQGRWSYTF	TGTGCCAGCAGTTTCCCACAGGGAAGATGGAGCTACACCTTC
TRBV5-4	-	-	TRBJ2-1	CASSLGGSTYNEQFF	TGTGCCAGCAGCTTGGGTGGTAGCACCTACAATGAGCAGTTCTTC
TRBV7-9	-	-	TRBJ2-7	CASSFDRTSYEQYF	TGTGCCAGCAGCTTTGACAGGACTTCCTACGAGCAGTACTTC
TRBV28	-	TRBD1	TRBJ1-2	CASSSPGDRDPLNYGYTF	TGTGCCAGCAGTTCCCCAGGGGACAGGGATCCCCTTAACTATGGCTACACCTTC
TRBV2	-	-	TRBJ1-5	CASTFRGGNQPQHF	TGTGCCAGCACCTTCAGGGGTGGGAATCAGCCCCAGCATTTT
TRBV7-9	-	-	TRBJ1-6	CASSRGDSPLHF	TGTGCCAGCAGCCGTGGGGACTCACCCCTCCACTTT
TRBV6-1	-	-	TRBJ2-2	CASTKTVTGELFF	TGTGCCAGCACCAAGACGGTAACCGGGGAGCTGTTTTTT
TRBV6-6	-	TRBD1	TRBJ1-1	CASTIQGGTEAFF	TGTGCCAGCACCATCCAGGGGGGGACTGAAGCTTTCTTT
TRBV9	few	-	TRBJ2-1	CASSVAGDSYNEQFF	TGTGCCAGCAGCGTAGCAGGGGACTCCTACAATGAGCAGTTCTTC
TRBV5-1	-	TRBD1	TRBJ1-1	CASSLDRGTTEAFF	TGCGCCAGCAGCCTGGACAGGGGAACCACTGAAGCTTTCTTT